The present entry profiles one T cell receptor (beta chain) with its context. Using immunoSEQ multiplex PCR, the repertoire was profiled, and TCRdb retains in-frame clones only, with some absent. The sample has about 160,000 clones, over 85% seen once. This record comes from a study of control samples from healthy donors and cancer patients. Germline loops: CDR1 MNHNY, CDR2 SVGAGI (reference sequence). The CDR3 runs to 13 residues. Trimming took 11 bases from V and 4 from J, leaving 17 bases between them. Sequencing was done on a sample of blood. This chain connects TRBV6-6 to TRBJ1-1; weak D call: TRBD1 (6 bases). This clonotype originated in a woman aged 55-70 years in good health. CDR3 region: CAGQGGEGTEAFF. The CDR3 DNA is TGTGCCGGTCAAGGGGGGGAAGGCACTGAAGCTTTCTTT.